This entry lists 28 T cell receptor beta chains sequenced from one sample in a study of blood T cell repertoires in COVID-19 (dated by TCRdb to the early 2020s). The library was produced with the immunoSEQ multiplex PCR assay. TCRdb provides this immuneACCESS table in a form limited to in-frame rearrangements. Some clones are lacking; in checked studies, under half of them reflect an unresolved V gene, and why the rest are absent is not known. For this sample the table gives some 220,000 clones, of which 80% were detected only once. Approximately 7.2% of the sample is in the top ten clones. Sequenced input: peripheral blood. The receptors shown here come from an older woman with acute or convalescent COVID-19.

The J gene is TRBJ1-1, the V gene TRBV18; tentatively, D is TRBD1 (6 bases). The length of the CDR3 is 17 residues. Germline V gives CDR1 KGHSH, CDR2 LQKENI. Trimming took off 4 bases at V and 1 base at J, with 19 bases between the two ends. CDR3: CASSQYFAGAGNTEAFF. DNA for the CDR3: TGTGCCAGCTCACAATATTTCGCAGGGGCGGGGAACACTGAAGCTTTCTTT.

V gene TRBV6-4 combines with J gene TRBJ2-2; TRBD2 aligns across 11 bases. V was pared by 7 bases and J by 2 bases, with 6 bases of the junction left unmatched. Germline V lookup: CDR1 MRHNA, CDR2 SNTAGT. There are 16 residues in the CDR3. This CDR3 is CASKRLAGTNTGELFF. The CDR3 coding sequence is TGTGCCAGCAAGAGACTAGCGGGGACTAACACCGGGGAGCTGTTTTTT.

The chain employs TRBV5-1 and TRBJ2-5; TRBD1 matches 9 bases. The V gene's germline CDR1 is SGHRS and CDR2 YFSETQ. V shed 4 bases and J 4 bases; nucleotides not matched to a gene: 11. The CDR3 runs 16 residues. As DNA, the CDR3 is TGCGCCAGCAGCCACATGGGGGACAGGGCCCCAGAGACCCAGTACTTC. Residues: CASSHMGDRAPETQYF.

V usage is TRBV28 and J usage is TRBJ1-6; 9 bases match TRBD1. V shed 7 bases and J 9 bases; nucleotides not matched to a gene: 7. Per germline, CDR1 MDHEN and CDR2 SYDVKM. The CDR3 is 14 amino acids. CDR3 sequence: CASTSGTGTSPLHF. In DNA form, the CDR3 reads TGTGCCAGCACATCCGGGACAGGGACTTCACCCCTCCACTTT.

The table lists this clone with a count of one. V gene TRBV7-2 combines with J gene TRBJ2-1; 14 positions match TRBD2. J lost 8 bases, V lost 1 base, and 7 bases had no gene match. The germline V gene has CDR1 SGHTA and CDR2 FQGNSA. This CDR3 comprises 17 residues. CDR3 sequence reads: CASSLGLAGGLSYEQFF. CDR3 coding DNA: TGTGCCAGCAGCTTAGGACTAGCGGGGGGGTTAAGCTATGAGCAGTTCTTC.

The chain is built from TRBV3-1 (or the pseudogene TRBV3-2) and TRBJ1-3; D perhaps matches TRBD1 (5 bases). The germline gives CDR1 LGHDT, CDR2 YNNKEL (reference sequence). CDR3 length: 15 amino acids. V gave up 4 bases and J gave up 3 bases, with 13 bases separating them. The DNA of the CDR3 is TGTGCCAGCAGCCCGGACACAAACCTTGGAAACACCATATATTTT. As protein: CASSPDTNLGNTIYF.

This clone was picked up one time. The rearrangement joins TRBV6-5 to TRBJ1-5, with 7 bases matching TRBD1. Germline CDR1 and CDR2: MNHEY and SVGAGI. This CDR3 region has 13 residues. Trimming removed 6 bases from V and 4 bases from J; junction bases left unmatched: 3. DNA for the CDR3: TGTGCCAGCAGAGGGACAGCTAATCAGCCCCAGCATTTT. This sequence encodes CASRGTANQPQHF.

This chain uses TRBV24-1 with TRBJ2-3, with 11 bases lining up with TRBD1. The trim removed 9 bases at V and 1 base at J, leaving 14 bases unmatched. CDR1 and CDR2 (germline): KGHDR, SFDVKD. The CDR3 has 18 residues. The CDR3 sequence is CATGPLRDRGAGTDTQYF. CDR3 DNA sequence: TGTGCCACCGGCCCCCTCCGGGACAGGGGGGCTGGCACAGATACGCAGTATTTT.

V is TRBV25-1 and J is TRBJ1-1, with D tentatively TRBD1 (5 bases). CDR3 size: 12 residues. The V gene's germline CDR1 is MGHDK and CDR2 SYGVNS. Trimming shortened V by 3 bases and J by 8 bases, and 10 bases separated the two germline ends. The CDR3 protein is CASSDRAGEAFF. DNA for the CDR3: TGTGCCAGCAGTGACCGGGCAGGGGAAGCTTTCTTT.

CDR3 loop: CASRGAATEAFF. For the CDR3, the DNA is TGTGCCAGTAGGGGGGCAGCCACTGAAGCTTTCTTT. The chain uses TRBV19 and TRBJ1-1; tentatively, D is TRBD1 (6 bases). Germline-derived CDR1 and CDR2 are LNHDA and SQIVND (reference sequence). CDR3 length: 12 residues. Trimming removed 6 bases at V and 4 bases at J, with 9 bases between. The full variable domain, in which reference TRBV19 and TRBJ1-1 provide the parts outside the CDR3, is DGGITQSPKYLFRKEGQNVTLSCEQNLNHDAMYWYRQDPGQGLRLIYYSQIVNDFQKGDIAEGYSVSREKKESFPLTVTSAQKNPTAFYLCASRGAATEAFFGQGTRLTVV.

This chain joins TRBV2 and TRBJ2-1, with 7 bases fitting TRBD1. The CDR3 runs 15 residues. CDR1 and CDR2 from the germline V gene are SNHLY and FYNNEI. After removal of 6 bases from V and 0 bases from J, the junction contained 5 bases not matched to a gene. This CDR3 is CASRSRTGSYNEQFF. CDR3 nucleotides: TGTGCCAGCAGGAGTCGGACAGGCTCCTACAATGAGCAGTTCTTC.

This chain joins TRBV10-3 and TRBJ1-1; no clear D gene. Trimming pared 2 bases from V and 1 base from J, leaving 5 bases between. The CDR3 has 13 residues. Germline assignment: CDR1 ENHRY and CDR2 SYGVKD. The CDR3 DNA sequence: TGTGCCATCAGTGAGACCAGGAACACTGAAGCTTTCTTT. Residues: CAISETRNTEAFF.

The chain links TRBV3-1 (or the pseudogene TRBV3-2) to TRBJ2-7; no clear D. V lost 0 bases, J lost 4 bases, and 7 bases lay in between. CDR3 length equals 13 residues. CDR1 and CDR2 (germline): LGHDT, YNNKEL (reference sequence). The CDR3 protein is CASSQDRWYEQYF. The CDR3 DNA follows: TGTGCCAGCAGCCAAGATCGGTGGTACGAGCAGTACTTC.

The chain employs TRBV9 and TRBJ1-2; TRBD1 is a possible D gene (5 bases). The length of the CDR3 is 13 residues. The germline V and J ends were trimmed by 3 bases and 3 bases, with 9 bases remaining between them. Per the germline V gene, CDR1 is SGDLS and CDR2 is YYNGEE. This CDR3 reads CASSETVDYGYTF. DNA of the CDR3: TGTGCCAGCAGCGAGACAGTTGACTATGGCTACACCTTC.

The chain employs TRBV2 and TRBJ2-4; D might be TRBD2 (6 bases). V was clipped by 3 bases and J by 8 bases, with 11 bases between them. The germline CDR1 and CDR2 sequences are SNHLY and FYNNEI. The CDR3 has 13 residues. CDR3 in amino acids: CASSEGGRDIQYF. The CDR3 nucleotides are TGTGCCAGCAGTGAGGGGGGACGGGACATTCAGTACTTC.

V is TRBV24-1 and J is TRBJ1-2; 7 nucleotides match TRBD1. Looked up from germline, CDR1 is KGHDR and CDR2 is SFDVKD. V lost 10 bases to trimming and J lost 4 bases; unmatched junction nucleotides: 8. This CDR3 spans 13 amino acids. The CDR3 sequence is CATPRRGPYGYTF. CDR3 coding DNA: TGTGCCACTCCCCGAAGGGGGCCCTATGGCTACACCTTC.

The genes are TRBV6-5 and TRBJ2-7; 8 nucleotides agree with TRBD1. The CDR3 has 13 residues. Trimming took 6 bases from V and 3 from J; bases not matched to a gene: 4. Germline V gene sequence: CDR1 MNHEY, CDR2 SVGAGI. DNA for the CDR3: TGTGCCAGCAGGAGGACAGGGAACTACGAGCAGTACGTC. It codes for CASRRTGNYEQYV.

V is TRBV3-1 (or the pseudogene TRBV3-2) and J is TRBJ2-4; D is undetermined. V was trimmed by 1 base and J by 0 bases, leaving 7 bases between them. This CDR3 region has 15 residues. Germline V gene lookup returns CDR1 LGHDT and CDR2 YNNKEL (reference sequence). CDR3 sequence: CASSQGPLAKNIQYF. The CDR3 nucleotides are TGTGCCAGCAGCCAAGGGCCGCTAGCCAAAAACATTCAGTACTTC.

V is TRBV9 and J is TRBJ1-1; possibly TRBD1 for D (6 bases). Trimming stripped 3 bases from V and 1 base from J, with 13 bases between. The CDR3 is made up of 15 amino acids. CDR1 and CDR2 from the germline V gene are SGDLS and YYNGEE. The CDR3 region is CASSASNRENTEAFF. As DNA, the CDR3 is TGTGCCAGCAGCGCGTCAAACAGGGAGAACACTGAAGCTTTCTTT.

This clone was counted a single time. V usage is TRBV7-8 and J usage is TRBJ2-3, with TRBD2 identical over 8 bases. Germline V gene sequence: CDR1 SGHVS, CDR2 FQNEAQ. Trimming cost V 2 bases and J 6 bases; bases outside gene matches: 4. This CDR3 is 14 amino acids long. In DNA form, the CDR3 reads TGTGCCAGCAGCTTACCCCCGGGGGGGGATACGCAGTATTTT. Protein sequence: CASSLPPGGDTQYF.

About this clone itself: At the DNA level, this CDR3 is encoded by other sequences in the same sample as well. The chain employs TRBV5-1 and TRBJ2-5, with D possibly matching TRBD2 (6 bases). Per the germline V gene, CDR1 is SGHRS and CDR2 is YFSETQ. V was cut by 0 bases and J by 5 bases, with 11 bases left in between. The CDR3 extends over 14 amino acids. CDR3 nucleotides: TGCGCCAGCAGCTTGGCCGCGGGGAGGGAGACCCAGTACTTC. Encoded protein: CASSLAAGRETQYF.

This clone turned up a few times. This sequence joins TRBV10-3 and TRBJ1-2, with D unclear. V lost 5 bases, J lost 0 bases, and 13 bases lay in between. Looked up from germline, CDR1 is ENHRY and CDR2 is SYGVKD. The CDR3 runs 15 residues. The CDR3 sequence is CAISLDPGTNYGYTF. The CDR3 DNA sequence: TGTGCCATCAGTCTCGACCCCGGGACTAACTATGGCTACACCTTC.

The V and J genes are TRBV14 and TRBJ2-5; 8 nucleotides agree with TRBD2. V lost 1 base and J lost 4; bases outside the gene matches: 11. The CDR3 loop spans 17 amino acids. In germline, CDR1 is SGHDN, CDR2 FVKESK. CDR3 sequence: CASSQVGPAGVRETQYF. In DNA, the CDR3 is TGTGCCAGCAGCCAAGTCGGCCCAGCGGGGGTGCGAGAGACCCAGTACTTC.

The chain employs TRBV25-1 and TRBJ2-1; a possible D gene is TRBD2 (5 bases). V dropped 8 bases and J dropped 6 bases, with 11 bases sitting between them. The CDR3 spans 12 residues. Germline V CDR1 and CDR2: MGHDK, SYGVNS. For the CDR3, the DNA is TGTGCCAGCGATGGGAGCGGCAATGAGCAGTTCTTC. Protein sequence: CASDGSGNEQFF.

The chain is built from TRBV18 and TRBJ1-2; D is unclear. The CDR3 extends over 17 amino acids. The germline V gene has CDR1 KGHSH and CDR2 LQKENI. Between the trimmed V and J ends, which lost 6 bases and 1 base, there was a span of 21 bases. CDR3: CASSRSPRNSNNYGYTF. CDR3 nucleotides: TGTGCCAGCTCTCGATCACCCAGGAACAGTAATAACTATGGCTACACCTTC.

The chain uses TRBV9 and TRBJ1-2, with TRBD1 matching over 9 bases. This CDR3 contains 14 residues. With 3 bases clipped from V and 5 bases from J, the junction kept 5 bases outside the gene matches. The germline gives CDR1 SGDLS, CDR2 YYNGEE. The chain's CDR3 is CASSADRGGYGYTF. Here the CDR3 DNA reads TGTGCCAGCAGCGCGGACAGGGGAGGATATGGCTACACCTTC. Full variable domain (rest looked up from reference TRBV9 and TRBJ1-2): DSGVTQTPKHLITATGQRVTLRCSPRSGDLSVYWYQQSLDQGLQFLIQYYNGEERAKGNILERFSAQQFPDLHSELNLSSLELGDSALYFCASSADRGGYGYTFGSGTRLTVV.

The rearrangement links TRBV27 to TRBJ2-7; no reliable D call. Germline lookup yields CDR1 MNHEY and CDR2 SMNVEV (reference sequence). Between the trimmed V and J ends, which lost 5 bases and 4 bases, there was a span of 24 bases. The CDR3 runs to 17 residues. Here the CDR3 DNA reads TGTGCCAGCAGTAGCCTCGGAAAGGCTACCAGGCCTTACGAGCAGTACTTC. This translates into CASSSLGKATRPYEQYF.

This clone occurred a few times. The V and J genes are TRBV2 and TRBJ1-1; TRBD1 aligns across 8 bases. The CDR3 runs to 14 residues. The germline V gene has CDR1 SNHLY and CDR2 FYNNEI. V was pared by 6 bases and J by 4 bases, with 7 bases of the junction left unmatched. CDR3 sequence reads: CASSGDRIVTEAFF. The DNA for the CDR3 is TGTGCCAGCAGCGGGGACAGGATAGTCACTGAAGCTTTCTTT.